This T cell receptor (beta chain) was retrieved from a study of cytomegalovirus exposure and HLA in healthy donors. Study-level findings and limits: Judged likely to be a sequencing artifact was a cluster of highly shared sequence variants. CMV serostatus was the only immune exposure information that was available. The study put 150 or so TCR beta chains on its list as cytomegalovirus-associated. Researchers reportedly found TCR beta sequences accurately predicted most subjects' HLA-A and HLA-B alleles.

For this clone: Antigen: not known.

Vbeta (60) and Jbeta (13) primers were used in the PCR. Assay: immunoSEQ multiplex PCR; the TCRdb copy retains only in-frame clones and omits some. The data contain about 140,000 clones, 80% of them singletons. Trimming took 8 bases from V and 5 from J, leaving 13 bases between them. This CDR3 contains 13 residues. CDR1 and CDR2 (germline): LNHDA, SQIVND (reference sequence). The chain uses TRBV19 and TRBJ1-5; maybe TRBD1 (6 bases). This TCR was sampled from a man under 40 in good health and CMV-seronegative. Sequencing input: PBMCs. The CDR3 spells CASRGDTYQPQHF. The CDR3 coding sequence is TGTGCCAGTCGTGGGGACACCTATCAGCCCCAGCATTTT. Variable domain in full (rest from reference TRBV19 and TRBJ1-5): DGGITQSPKYLFRKEGQNVTLSCEQNLNHDAMYWYRQDPGQGLRLIYYSQIVNDFQKGDIAEGYSVSREKKESFPLTVTSAQKNPTAFYLCASRGDTYQPQHFGDGTRLSIL.